The TCR beta chain described here comes from a study of cytomegalovirus exposure and HLA in healthy donors. Findings and caveats of the study: Researchers counted roughly 150 TCR beta chains as cytomegalovirus-associated.

Libraries were prepared by immunoSEQ multiplex PCR; TCRdb keeps only in-frame clonotypes and omits some of them. This sample has under 250,000 clones, with 80% to 90% found just once. This CDR3 has 17 amino acids. Germline CDR1 reads KGHSH; CDR2 reads LQKENI. With 0 bases removed from V and 0 bases from J, the gap between germline ends came to 11 bases. About this clone itself: Antigen specificity is unknown.

This receptor was identified in a woman under 30 in good health and CMV-seropositive. V is TRBV18 and J is TRBJ2-2; D may be TRBD1 (5 bases). Sequenced input: PBMCs. This CDR3 is CASSPPSQGTNTGELFF. The CDR3, as DNA: TGTGCCAGCTCACCACCTTCCCAGGGTACGAACACCGGGGAGCTGTTTTTT. Complete variable domain (other parts from reference TRBV18 and TRBJ2-2): NAGVMQNPRHLVRRRGQEARLRCSPMKGHSHVYWYRQLPEEGLKFMVYLQKENIIDESGMPKERFSAEFPKEGPSILRIQQVVRGDSAAYFCASSPPSQGTNTGELFFGEGSRLTVL.